The sample holds a few counts of the clone carrying this T cell receptor (beta chain). Its antigen is as yet unknown. The read terminates 3 residues ahead of where the CDR3 ends, so the germline J gene completes it. The sample comes from a study of T cell clonality in common variable immunodeficiency. Study-wide results and limits: Fewer TCRbeta clones were shared among CVID subjects than controls. Patient heterogeneity in the CVID cohort limited correlations between repertoire features and clinical complications. Reportedly, TCR beta sequences from common variable immunodeficiency showed fewer deletions and N-nucleotide insertions.

Sequencing input was equivalent genomic DNA from CVID and controls. Assay: immunoSEQ multiplex PCR; the TCRdb copy retains only in-frame clones and omits some. This sample has 32,000 or so clones, each found more than once. CDR3 length: 12 residues. CDR1 is DFQATT, CDR2 SNEGSKA, per germline (reference sequence). V and J are TRBV20-1 and TRBJ1-2; 7 positions match TRBD1. The TCR was taken from a human donor with common variable immunodeficiency. The specimen sequenced was peripheral blood mononuclear cells. CDR3 amino acids: CSARGDRDGYTF. The CDR3 DNA, read in part, is TGCAGTGCTAGGGGAGACAGGGACGGC.